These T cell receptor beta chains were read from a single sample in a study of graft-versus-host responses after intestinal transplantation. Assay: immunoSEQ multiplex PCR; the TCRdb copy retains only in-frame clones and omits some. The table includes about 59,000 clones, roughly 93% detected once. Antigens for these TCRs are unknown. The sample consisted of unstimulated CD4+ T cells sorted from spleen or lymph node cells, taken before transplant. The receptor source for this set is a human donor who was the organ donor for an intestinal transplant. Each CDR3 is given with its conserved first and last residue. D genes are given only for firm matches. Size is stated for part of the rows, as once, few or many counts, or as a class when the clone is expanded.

TGTGCCATCAGCCCGGGACAGGGAGTTCGAGAGACCCAGTACTTC	CAISPGQGVRETQYF	TRBJ2-5	TRBD1	few	TRBV10-3
TGTGCCAGCTCACCCCAGGGGGCAACCGAGCAGTACTTC	CASSPQGATEQYF	TRBJ2-7	TRBD1	.	TRBV18
TGTGCCAGCAGCCTAAATCTAGAGCAGTACTTC	CASSLNLEQYF	TRBJ2-5	.	.	TRBV5-6
TGCAGTGCCTCCGACTCTGGCTACACCTTC	CSASDSGYTF	TRBJ1-2	.	.	TRBV20-1
TGTGCCAGCAGCTTGACCCGGGGGGGACCCCCACGAGAGACCCAGTACTTC	CASSLTRGGPPRETQYF	TRBJ2-5	TRBD2	.	TRBV13
TGCAGCGTTACTAGCGGCCAAGAGACCCAGTACTTC	CSVTSGQETQYF	TRBJ2-5	TRBD2	.	TRBV29-1
TGTGCCAGCAGCAAAACAGGGGTCGGAAACACCATATATTTT	CASSKTGVGNTIYF	TRBJ1-3	TRBD1	.	TRBV5-6
TGTGCCAGCACCAGCGGGGTCCAAGAGACCCAGTACTTC	CASTSGVQETQYF	TRBJ2-5	TRBD2	.	TRBV16
TGTGCCAGCTCACCACGGGGGAAAGAGACCCAGTACTTC	CASSPRGKETQYF	TRBJ2-5	.	.	TRBV18
TGTGCCAGCAGTGAAGGGGGGTACAATGAGCAGTTCTTC	CASSEGGYNEQFF	TRBJ2-1	.	.	TRBV2
TGTGCCAGCAGAACTAGCGGGGGGGCCCCCGAGCAGTACTTC	CASRTSGGAPEQYF	TRBJ2-7	TRBD2	.	TRBV6-5
TGCGCCAGCAGCCAAGACGCAGGGGGCTATGGCTACACCTTC	CASSQDAGGYGYTF	TRBJ1-2	TRBD1	.	TRBV4-1
TGTGCCAGCAGCTTAGCCGGGGCCCAAAATGAAAAACTGTTTTTT	CASSLAGAQNEKLFF	TRBJ1-4	.	.	TRBV7-2
TGTGCCATCAGAGGGGCCGGGAACACCGGGGAGCTGTTTTTT	CAIRGAGNTGELFF	TRBJ2-2	.	.	TRBV10-3
TGTGCCAGTAGCCGGGCAGGGGGCACTGAAGCTTTCTTT	CASSRAGGTEAFF	TRBJ1-1	TRBD1	.	TRBV19
TGCGCCAGCAGTGAGAGCAATGAGCAGTTCTTC	CASSESNEQFF	TRBJ2-1	.	.	TRBV5-1
TGTGCCAGCAGTGAACGGCGCGAAAAACTGTTTTTT	CASSERREKLFF	TRBJ1-4	.	.	TRBV25-1
TGTGCCTGGAGTGCCGGTCGGTCTTCAGAAGCTTTCTTT	CAWSAGRSSEAFF	TRBJ1-1	.	.	TRBV30
TGTGCCAGCAGTCCTTCCCAGGGCTCTGGAAACACCATATATTTT	CASSPSQGSGNTIYF	TRBJ1-3	.	.	TRBV2
TGTGCCAGCAGCCAAGCTTCAGGGGGGCTGAGAAACACCATATATTTT	CASSQASGGLRNTIYF	TRBJ1-3	TRBD1	.	TRBV14
TGTGCCAGCTCCCGGACAGGGAAATCCACTGAAGCTTTCTTT	CASSRTGKSTEAFF	TRBJ1-1	TRBD1	.	TRBV18
TGTGCCAGCAGTAAGAATACAGCGCCGGAAGGCACCATATATTTT	CASSKNTAPEGTIYF	TRBJ1-3	.	.	TRBV6-1
TGTGCCAGCAGCAAGGGGGCTGGGTCCTACAATGAGCAGTTCTTC	CASSKGAGSYNEQFF	TRBJ2-1	TRBD1	once	TRBV7-9
TGTGCCAGCAGCCTAGGGACAGCTAGCACAGATACGCAGTATTTT	CASSLGTASTDTQYF	TRBJ2-3	TRBD1	.	TRBV7-9
TGCGCCACCGGAGCGGGGGAAATACGCACAGATACGCAGTATTTT	CATGAGEIRTDTQYF	TRBJ2-3	TRBD2	once	TRBV10-2
TGTGCCAGCAGCCCCTCCGGGACAGGGGTCTATGGCTACACCTTC	CASSPSGTGVYGYTF	TRBJ1-2	TRBD1	.	TRBV7-9
TGCGCCAGCAGCTTGGATCCGAACACCGGGGAGCTGTTTTTT	CASSLDPNTGELFF	TRBJ2-2	.	.	TRBV5-1
TGTGCCAGCAGCCAAGATACAAGGGATTGGATTCGCAATGAGCAGTTCTTC	CASSQDTRDWIRNEQFF	TRBJ2-1	.	.	TRBV4-2
TGTGCCAGTAGTTTGAGGGGGACAGTCGCTAACTATGGCTACACCTTC	CASSLRGTVANYGYTF	TRBJ1-2	TRBD1	.	TRBV19
TGTGCCAGCTCACCCGTTGGAGTCAATGAGCAGTTCTTC	CASSPVGVNEQFF	TRBJ2-1	.	.	TRBV18
TGTGCCAGCAGTGCTCTCTACCGGGAGACCCAGTACTTC	CASSALYRETQYF	TRBJ2-5	.	.	TRBV6-1
TGCGCCAGCAGCCAAGATGTTGGCACAGATACGCAGTATTTT	CASSQDVGTDTQYF	TRBJ2-3	.	.	TRBV4-1
TGCAGCGTTGAAATTTTGGGACAGGGGGCTTTCAATGAGCAGTTCTTC	CSVEILGQGAFNEQFF	TRBJ2-1	TRBD1	once	TRBV29-1
TGTGCCTGGTCCAGGGGGGCTGGAAACACCATATATTTT	CAWSRGAGNTIYF	TRBJ1-3	TRBD1	.	TRBV30
TGTGCCAGCAGCCAAGAGCAACGGGGGTTCTATGGCTACACCTTC	CASSQEQRGFYGYTF	TRBJ1-2	.	.	TRBV14
TGTGCCAGCAGTGATTGGGGCGTCGATAATTCACCCCTCCACTTT	CASSDWGVDNSPLHF	TRBJ1-6	.	.	TRBV6-1
TGTGCCAGCAGCCTCCAGAACACCGGGGAGCTGTTTTTT	CASSLQNTGELFF	TRBJ2-2	.	.	TRBV11-2
TGCGCCAGCAGCCAAGAGGCTAGCGGGGACGGTGAGCAGTTCTTC	CASSQEASGDGEQFF	TRBJ2-1	TRBD2	.	TRBV4-3
TGTGCCAGCAGTGAAGCAGGTCGGATTTATGGCTACACCTTC	CASSEAGRIYGYTF	TRBJ1-2	.	.	TRBV6-1
TGTGCCAGCGGGGGACAGGGGTCTGGGGCCAACGTCCTGACTTTC	CASGGQGSGANVLTF	TRBJ2-6	TRBD1	.	TRBV6-1
TGTGCCAGCAGCTCGACAGGGCGCTCGATGGGCTCCTATAATTCACCCCTCCACTTT	CASSSTGRSMGSYNSPLHF	TRBJ1-6	TRBD1	.	TRBV5-4
TGTGCCAGCAGCTTGGGAACTTCGTTAGCCAAAAACATTCAGTACTTC	CASSLGTSLAKNIQYF	TRBJ2-4	.	.	TRBV11-1
TGTGCCAGCAGCTTGGGACTAGCGGAGAACACCGGGGAGCTGTTTTTT	CASSLGLAENTGELFF	TRBJ2-2	TRBD2	.	TRBV5-6
TGTGCCAGCAGCTTGGCCCACAGGGGTCCAGAGACCCAGTACTTC	CASSLAHRGPETQYF	TRBJ2-5	TRBD1	.	TRBV5-4
TGTGCCAGCAGCTTACTTGGACTAGCGGGGGGGCCGGAGACCCAGTACTTC	CASSLLGLAGGPETQYF	TRBJ2-5	TRBD2	.	TRBV7-2
TGTGCCAGCGGCGGACTAGCGGGAGGCACAGATACGCAGTATTTT	CASGGLAGGTDTQYF	TRBJ2-3	TRBD2	.	TRBV6-1
TGTGCCAGCAGCATACCCGGGACTAGAGGCGAGACCCAGTACTTC	CASSIPGTRGETQYF	TRBJ2-5	TRBD2	.	TRBV11-1
TGCAGCGTTGAAGGCCCCCGAGGCGCAGATACGCAGTATTTT	CSVEGPRGADTQYF	TRBJ2-3	.	.	TRBV29-1
TGTGCCAGCAGCAAAAGGGGAGGGAACACCGGGGAGCTGTTTTTT	CASSKRGGNTGELFF	TRBJ2-2	.	.	TRBV21-1
TGCGCCAGCAACGCGGGGAATAATTACGAGCAGTACTTC	CASNAGNNYEQYF	TRBJ2-7	.	.	TRBV5-1
TGTGCCAGCTATAGGGGGGATACGCAGTATTTT	CASYRGDTQYF	TRBJ2-3	.	.	TRBV2
TGTGCCAGCAGCGTAGCTGACAGTAACACCATATATTTT	CASSVADSNTIYF	TRBJ1-3	.	.	TRBV9
TGTGCCAGCTCACCGGGACAGATTTACGAGCAGTACTTC	CASSPGQIYEQYF	TRBJ2-7	TRBD1	.	TRBV18